These 8 T cell receptor beta chains came from one sample sequenced in a study of CD8+ T cells in alopecia areata. Isolated RNA was reverse transcribed into cDNA used as the sequencing template. The method was immunoSEQ multiplex PCR; TCRdb's version includes in-frame clones alone and lacks a portion of them. The sample records 90,000 to 120,000 clones, around 83% being singletons. Regarding treatment: oral pan-JAK inhibitor, 5-10 mg twice daily. Sample: CD8+ T cells sorted from blood, taken at week 24, from a patient treated with tofacitinib. These receptors originate from a human donor with alopecia areata.

The rearrangement joins TRBV30 to TRBJ2-7, with 7 bases that match TRBD1. Losses at the gene ends were 4 bases for V and 0 bases for J; bases not matched to a gene: 6. This CDR3 spans 14 amino acids. The germline V gene encodes CDR1 GTSNPN and CDR2 SVGIG (reference sequence). CDR3 coding DNA: TGTGCCTGGACAAGGACAGGAAGCTCCTACGAGCAGTACTTC. It specifies CAWTRTGSSYEQYF.

The chain combines TRBV15 with TRBJ2-7; D unresolved. Germline CDR1 LNHNV, CDR2 YYDKDF (reference sequence). The CDR3 has 13 amino acids. The V gene lost 1 base and the J gene lost 2 bases, with 6 bases spanning the gap. The CDR3 DNA follows: TGTGCCACCAGCAGAGCGCCGACCTACGAGCAGTACTTC. This encodes CATSRAPTYEQYF.

CDR3 in amino acids: CASSSGQGFYNEQFF. The CDR3 bases are TGTGCCAGCAGCAGCGGACAGGGCTTCTACAATGAGCAGTTCTTC. V and J are TRBV7-9 and TRBJ2-1; the match to TRBD1 covers 8 bases. Germline loops: CDR1 SEHNR, CDR2 FQNEAQ (reference sequence). Unmatched junction bases numbered 6, after V lost 5 bases and J lost 3 bases. The CDR3 totals 15 residues.

V usage is TRBV7-6 and J usage is TRBJ2-7, with 10 bases fitting TRBD1. The V gene's germline CDR1 is SGHVS and CDR2 FNYEAQ. With V trimmed by 5 bases and J by 3 bases, 7 bases remained unmatched. The CDR3 contains 15 residues. The CDR3 nucleotides are TGTGCCAGCAGCCCCGGGACAGGGGACATCTACGAGCAGTACTTC. As protein: CASSPGTGDIYEQYF.

V gene TRBV7-9 combines with J gene TRBJ2-1; TRBD1 matches at 7 bases. CDR1 is SEHNR and CDR2 is FQNEAQ in the germline V gene (reference sequence). There are 13 residues in the CDR3. Unmatched junction bases numbered 6, after V lost 5 bases and J lost 8 bases. The CDR3 reads CASSITGDDEQFF. The CDR3 DNA sequence: TGTGCCAGCAGCATAACAGGGGACGATGAGCAGTTCTTC.

The genes are TRBV4-2 and TRBJ2-7, with 9 bases aligning to TRBD1. This CDR3 spans 17 amino acids. Germline trimming cut 0 bases from V and 5 bases from J; bases unmatched to any gene: 11. Per germline, CDR1 LGHNA and CDR2 YNFKEQ. DNA for the CDR3: TGTGCCAGCAGCCAAGACGCCGCCGACAGGGGGAACGACGAGCAGTACTTC. Encoded protein: CASSQDAADRGNDEQYF.

The rearrangement uses TRBV27 and TRBJ2-2; D call uncertain. V lost 5 bases to trimming and J lost 6 bases, with 19 bases between them. This CDR3 is built from 16 residues. Looked up from germline, CDR1 is MNHEY and CDR2 is SMNVEV (reference sequence). The CDR3 protein is CASSPIRDPVSGELFF. The CDR3 DNA follows: TGTGCCAGCAGTCCCATACGAGACCCGGTCTCCGGGGAGCTGTTTTTT.

The V and J genes are TRBV5-4 and TRBJ2-5; D may be TRBD1 or TRBD2 (5 bases each). Per the germline V gene, CDR1 is SGHNT and CDR2 is YYREEE (reference sequence). The CDR3 is made up of 17 amino acids. Trimming removed 0 bases at V and 5 bases at J, with 20 bases between. The CDR3 nucleotides are TGTGCCAGCAGCTTGGCGTCCGATCGGGACCCGAGGGAGACCCAGTACTTC. It yields the protein CASSLASDRDPRETQYF.